Listed below are T cell receptor beta chains from one sample, sequenced in a study of T cells in Graves' hyperthyroidism and ophthalmopathy. Each CDR3 protein is one row after TCRdb ran MiXCR on the multiplex PCR reads. The table shows nearly 600,000 distinct CDR3 sequences, with more than 13% occurring only once. Material: blood. These receptor sequences come from a woman under 30 with Graves' ophthalmopathy. CDR3s include the opening cysteine and the closing phenylalanine or tryptophan. A D gene is named only where the DNA matches it firmly. Not all rows give a size; the values are once, few, many and, for expanded clones, a class.

v_call	clone_size	d_call	j_call	cdr3_aa	cdr3_nt
TRBV28	many	.	TRBJ1-1	CASRPPGSDEAFF	TGTGCCAGCAGGCCACCGGGATCCGACGAAGCTTTCTTT
TRBV28	many	.	TRBJ1-1	CASSPSRRSQNTEAFF	TGTGCCAGCAGTCCCTCGAGGAGGAGCCAGAACACTGAAGCTTTCTTT
TRBV19	few	TRBD1	TRBJ2-2	CASSDRVPNTGELFF	TGTGCCAGTAGTGACAGGGTCCCGAACACCGGGGAGCTGTTTTTT
TRBV15	.	TRBD1	TRBJ1-2	CATSRDLGQPNYGYTF	TGTGCCACCAGCAGAGATCTGGGACAGCCAAACTATGGCTACACCTTC
TRBV6-2/TRBV6-3	many	TRBD1	TRBJ1-5	CASSYKQGEYQPQHF	TGTGCCAGCAGTTACAAGCAGGGGGAATATCAGCCCCAGCATTTT
TRBV27	.	TRBD1	TRBJ1-5	CASSPLRLAGTEQPQHF	TGTGCCAGCAGTCCTCTTAGGCTCGCCGGGACAGAACAGCCCCAGCATTTT
TRBV6-2/TRBV6-3	many	.	TRBJ1-1	CASSYKRNTEAFF	TGTGCCAGCAGTTACAAGCGGAACACTGAAGCTTTCTTT
TRBV19	.	.	TRBJ1-1	CASSIQGMNTEAFF	TGTGCCAGTAGTATCCAGGGGATGAACACTGAAGCTTTCTTT
TRBV28	many	TRBD2	TRBJ2-3	CASSELAGVGNTQYF	TGTGCCAGCAGCGAACTAGCGGGAGTGGGCAATACGCAGTATTTT
TRBV12-3/TRBV12-4	many	.	TRBJ2-5	CASSFRAGLETQYF	TGTGCCAGCAGTTTTCGGGCAGGGCTGGAGACCCAGTACTTC
TRBV24-1	many	TRBD1	TRBJ1-2	CATSDNRDRVGGNYGYTF	TGTGCCACCAGTGATAACCGGGACAGGGTCGGCGGGAACTATGGCTACACCTTC
TRBV7-8	many	.	TRBJ1-6	CASSLASSRPGYNSPLHF	TGTGCCAGCAGCTTAGCAAGTTCCAGGCCTGGTTATAATTCACCCCTCCACTTT
TRBV27	few	.	TRBJ2-1	CASSRLRRQGYNEQFF	TGTGCCAGCAGTCGACTTCGACGCCAGGGCTACAATGAGCAGTTCTTC
TRBV9	many	TRBD2	TRBJ2-5	CASSSSGREETQYF	TGTGCCAGCAGCTCTAGCGGGAGAGAAGAGACCCAGTACTTC
TRBV3-1	many	.	TRBJ2-7	CASSQDGGFGEQYF	TGTGCCAGCAGCCAAGATGGGGGTTTTGGCGAGCAGTACTTC
TRBV27	.	.	TRBJ2-7	CASSLTPGEAYEQYF	TGTGCCAGCAGTTTAACACCAGGAGAGGCCTACGAGCAGTACTTC
TRBV4-1	.	TRBD1	TRBJ1-2	CASSRGQHIYGYTF	TGCGCCAGCAGCCGGGGACAGCATATCTATGGCTACACCTTC
TRBV6-1	many	.	TRBJ2-5	CASSARVGQETQYF	TGTGCCAGCAGTGCCAGGGTCGGCCAAGAGACCCAGTACTTC
TRBV3-1	.	TRBD1	TRBJ1-5	CASSNRQGGNQPQHF	TGTGCCAGCAGTAATCGACAGGGTGGCAATCAGCCCCAGCATTTT
TRBV4-1	many	TRBD2	TRBJ2-1	CASSRHASGSYNEQFF	TGCGCCAGCAGCCGCCATGCTAGCGGGAGCTACAATGAGCAGTTCTTC
TRBV12-3/TRBV12-4	many	.	TRBJ1-1	CASSLGHLMNTEAFF	TGTGCCAGCAGTCTGGGACACCTTATGAACACTGAAGCTTTCTTT
TRBV29-1	.	TRBD2	TRBJ2-7	CSVESGRSSYEQYF	TGCAGCGTTGAAAGCGGGAGGAGCTCCTACGAGCAGTACTTC
TRBV30	many	.	TRBJ2-1	CAWSVFWSQGYNEQFF	TGTGCCTGGAGTGTATTTTGGAGCCAGGGGTACAATGAGCAGTTCTTC
TRBV4-1	.	TRBD1	TRBJ1-5	CASSQDNRGHQPQHF	TGCGCCAGCAGCCAAGATAACAGGGGCCATCAGCCCCAGCATTTT
TRBV12-5	many	.	TRBJ1-1	CASGSPEWVRYTEAFF	TGTGCTAGTGGCTCCCCGGAGTGGGTGCGGTACACTGAAGCTTTCTTT
TRBV28	.	.	TRBJ1-6	CASSLRPPLHF	TGTGCCAGCAGTCTTAGGCCACCCCTCCACTTT
TRBV6-2/TRBV6-3	many	.	TRBJ2-1	CASFSSRSYNEQFF	TGTGCCAGCTTCTCTTCGCGGAGCTACAATGAGCAGTTCTTC
TRBV19	.	.	TRBJ1-1	CASAGTLNTEAFF	TGTGCCAGTGCCGGGACATTGAACACTGAAGCTTTCTTT
TRBV9	.	.	TRBJ2-6	CASSVSHSFSGANVLTF	TGTGCCAGCAGCGTATCCCACTCCTTCTCTGGGGCCAACGTCCTGACTTTC
TRBV28	.	.	TRBJ2-7	CASSLPGQGTSCRSYEQYF	TGTGCCAGCAGTCTCCCGGGACAGGGGACTAGCTGCCGCTCCTACGAGCAGTACTTC
TRBV20-1	many	TRBD2	TRBJ2-1	CSARDLREYNEQFF	TGCAGTGCTAGAGATTTGCGGGAGTACAATGAGCAGTTCTTC
TRBV7-9	.	TRBD1	TRBJ2-2	CASSSDRQGPGELFF	TGTGCCAGCAGCTCAGACCGACAGGGACCCGGGGAGCTGTTTTTT
TRBV24-1	.	.	TRBJ2-6	CATSDPSAGANVLTF	TGTGCCACCAGTGACCCATCTGCTGGGGCCAACGTCCTGACTTTC
TRBV7-3	.	TRBD2	TRBJ2-7	CASSLWVSGSYEQYF	TGTGCCAGCAGCTTATGGGTTAGCGGGAGCTACGAGCAGTACTTC
TRBV20-1	.	TRBD2	TRBJ2-7	CGARAGLAGVKSSYEQYF	TGCGGTGCTAGAGCGGGACTAGCGGGAGTCAAGAGCTCCTACGAGCAGTACTTC
TRBV19	few	.	TRBJ1-1	CASSATTDGPEAFF	TGTGCCAGTAGTGCAACGACAGATGGGCCTGAAGCTTTCTTT
TRBV19	few	.	TRBJ2-7	CASSDRHMSSVAAYEQYF	TGTGCCAGTAGCGATCGACACATGTCCTCGGTAGCGGCCTACGAGCAGTACTTC
TRBV9	few	TRBD2	TRBJ2-1	CASSTPGLAGISSYNEQFF	TGTGCCAGCAGCACCCCGGGACTAGCGGGGATCAGCTCCTACAATGAGCAGTTCTTC
TRBV6-1	many	TRBD2	TRBJ2-5	CASSGAGGLQETQYF	TGTGCCAGCTCCGGGGCGGGAGGGCTACAAGAGACCCAGTACTTC
TRBV7-9	many	.	TRBJ1-2	CASSLGWDYGYTF	TGTGCCAGCAGCTTAGGCTGGGACTATGGCTACACCTTC
TRBV9	few	TRBD1	TRBJ1-1	CASSAYRGSTEAFF	TGTGCCAGCAGCGCATACAGGGGGAGCACTGAAGCTTTCTTT
TRBV10-3	many	TRBD2	TRBJ2-3	CAISLAGGSGTDTQYF	TGTGCCATCAGTCTAGCGGGAGGATCGGGCACAGATACGCAGTATTTT
TRBV19	.	TRBD2	TRBJ2-1	CASSGAGTSGRAGEQFF	TGTGCCAGTAGTGGAGCCGGGACTAGCGGGAGGGCCGGGGAGCAGTTCTTC
TRBV7-2	many	TRBD1	TRBJ2-7	CASSFYKSGTGYFHEQYF	TGTGCCAGCAGCTTTTACAAATCCGGGACAGGGTATTTCCACGAGCAGTACTTC
TRBV7-9	many	TRBD2	TRBJ2-1	CASSFRLAGGVGGYNEQFF	TGTGCCAGCAGCTTCCGACTAGCGGGAGGGGTGGGGGGTTACAATGAGCAGTTCTTC
TRBV7-2	many	.	TRBJ2-7	CASSSRSGSYEQYF	TGTGCCAGCAGCTCACGGAGTGGCTCCTACGAGCAGTACTTC
TRBV5-1	many	.	TRBJ2-1	CASSLEGGGYYNEQFF	TGCGCCAGCAGCTTGGAGGGCGGAGGGTACTACAATGAGCAGTTCTTC